This T cell receptor (beta chain) was observed in a study of blood T cell repertoires in COVID-19. Authors' data handling: The authors estimated nucleated cell counts from reference gene primer amplification. Data came from immunoSEQ multiplex PCR; TCRdb stores just in-frame clones and leaves some out. That table gives V, J and clone size, and the DNA gave D and trimming. In the table there are approximately 200,000 clones, around four fifths of which are singletons. V was shortened by 2 bases and J by 6 bases, with 8 bases between the two germline ends. The germline gives CDR1 SGHRS, CDR2 YFSETQ. This CDR3 is built from 12 residues.

The specimen sequenced was peripheral blood. J is TRBJ1-1 and V is TRBV5-1; unclear D gene. This sequence originates from a woman aged 80 or over with COVID-19, enrolled during active disease. The CDR3 spells CASSFGRSEAFF. CDR3 in DNA: TGCGCCAGCAGCTTCGGGAGGTCTGAAGCTTTCTTT.